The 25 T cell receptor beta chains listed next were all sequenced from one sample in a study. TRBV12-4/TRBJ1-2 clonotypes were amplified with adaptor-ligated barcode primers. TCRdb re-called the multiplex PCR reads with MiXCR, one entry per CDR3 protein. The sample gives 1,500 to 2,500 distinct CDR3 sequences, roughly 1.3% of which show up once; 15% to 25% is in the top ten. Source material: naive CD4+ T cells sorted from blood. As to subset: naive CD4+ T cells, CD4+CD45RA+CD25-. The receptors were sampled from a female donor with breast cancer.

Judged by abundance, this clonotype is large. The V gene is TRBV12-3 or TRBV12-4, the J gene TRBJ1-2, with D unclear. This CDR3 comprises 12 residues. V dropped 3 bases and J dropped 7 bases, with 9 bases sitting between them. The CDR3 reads CASSFQWGGYTF. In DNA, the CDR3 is TGTGCCAGCAGTTTCCAGTGGGGTGGCTACACCTTC.

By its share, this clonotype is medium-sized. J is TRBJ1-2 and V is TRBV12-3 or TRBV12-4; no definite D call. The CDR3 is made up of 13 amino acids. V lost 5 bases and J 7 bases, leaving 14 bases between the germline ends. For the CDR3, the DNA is TGTGCCAGCAGTCCCACAGCCACCCTTGGCTACACCTTC. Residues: CASSPTATLGYTF.

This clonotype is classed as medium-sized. CDR3 nucleotide sequence: TGTGCCAGCAGTAAAGACAGGATCTCTGGCTACACCTTC. Translated: CASSKDRISGYTF. The chain employs TRBV12-3 or TRBV12-4 and TRBJ1-2; possible D gene TRBD1, 6 bases. V was clipped by 5 bases and J by 7 bases, with 14 bases between them. The CDR3 covers 13 residues.

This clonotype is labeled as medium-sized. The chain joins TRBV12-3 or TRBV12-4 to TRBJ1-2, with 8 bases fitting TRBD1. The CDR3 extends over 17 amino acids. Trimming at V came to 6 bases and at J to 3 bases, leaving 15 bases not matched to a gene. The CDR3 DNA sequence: TGTGCCAGCAGCCACGGGACAGGCGGAGGCACTTACTATGGCTACACCTTC. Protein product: CASSHGTGGGTYYGYTF.

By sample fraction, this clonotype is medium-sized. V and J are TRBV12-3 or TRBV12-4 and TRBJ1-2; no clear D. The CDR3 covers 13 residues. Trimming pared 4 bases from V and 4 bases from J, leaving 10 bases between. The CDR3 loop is CASSSNRFYGYTF. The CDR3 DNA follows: TGTGCCAGCAGTTCGAACCGTTTCTATGGCTACACCTTC.

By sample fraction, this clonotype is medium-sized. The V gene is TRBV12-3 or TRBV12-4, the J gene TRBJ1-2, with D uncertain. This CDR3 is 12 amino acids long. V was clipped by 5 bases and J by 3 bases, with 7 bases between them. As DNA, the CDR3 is TGTGCCAGCAGTCGGGCGCACTATGGCTACACCTTC. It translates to CASSRAHYGYTF.

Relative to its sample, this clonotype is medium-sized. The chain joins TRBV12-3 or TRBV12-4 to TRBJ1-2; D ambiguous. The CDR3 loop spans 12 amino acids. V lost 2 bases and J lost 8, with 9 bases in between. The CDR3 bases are TGTGCCAGCAGTTTATTGGCCTCGGGCTACACCTTC. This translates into CASSLLASGYTF.

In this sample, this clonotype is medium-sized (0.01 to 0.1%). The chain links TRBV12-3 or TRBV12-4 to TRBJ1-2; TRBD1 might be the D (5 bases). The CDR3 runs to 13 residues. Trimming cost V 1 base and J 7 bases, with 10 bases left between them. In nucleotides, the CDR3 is TGTGCCAGCAGTTTAGTATCAGGGATTGGCTACACCTTC. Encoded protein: CASSLVSGIGYTF.

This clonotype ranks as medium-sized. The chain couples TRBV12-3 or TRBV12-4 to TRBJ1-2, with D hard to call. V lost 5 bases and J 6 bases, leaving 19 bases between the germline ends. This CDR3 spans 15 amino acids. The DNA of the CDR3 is TGTGCCAGCAGTCAATCCCGGCTGGGATTGGATGGCTACACCTTC. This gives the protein CASSQSRLGLDGYTF.

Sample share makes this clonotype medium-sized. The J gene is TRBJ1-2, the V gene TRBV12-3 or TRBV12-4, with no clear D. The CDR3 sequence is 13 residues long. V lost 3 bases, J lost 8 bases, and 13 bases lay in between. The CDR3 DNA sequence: TGTGCCAGCAGTTTGCGGCAGTTGAAGGGCTACACCTTC. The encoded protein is CASSLRQLKGYTF.

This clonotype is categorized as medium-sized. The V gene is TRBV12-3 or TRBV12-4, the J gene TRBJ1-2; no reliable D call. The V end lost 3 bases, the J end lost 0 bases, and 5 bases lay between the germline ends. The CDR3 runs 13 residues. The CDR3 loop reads CASSLSSNYGYTF. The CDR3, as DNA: TGTGCCAGCAGTTTGAGCTCTAACTATGGCTACACCTTC.

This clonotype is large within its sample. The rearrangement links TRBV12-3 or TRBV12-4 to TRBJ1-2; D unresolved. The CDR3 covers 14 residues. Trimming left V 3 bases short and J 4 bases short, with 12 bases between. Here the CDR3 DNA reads TGTGCCAGCAGTTTCACTTCAAGCAGCTATGGCTACACCTTC. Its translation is CASSFTSSSYGYTF.

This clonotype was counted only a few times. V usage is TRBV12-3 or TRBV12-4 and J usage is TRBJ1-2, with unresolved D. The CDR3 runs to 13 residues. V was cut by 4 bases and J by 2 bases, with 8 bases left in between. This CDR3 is CASSSSVNYGYTF. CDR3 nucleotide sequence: TGTGCCAGCAGTTCGTCGGTCAACTATGGCTACACCTTC.

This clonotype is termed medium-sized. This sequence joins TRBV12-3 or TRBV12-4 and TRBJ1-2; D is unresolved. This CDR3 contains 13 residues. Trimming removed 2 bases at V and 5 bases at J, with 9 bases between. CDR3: CASSLSELYGYTF. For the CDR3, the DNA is TGTGCCAGCAGTTTATCCGAATTATATGGCTACACCTTC.

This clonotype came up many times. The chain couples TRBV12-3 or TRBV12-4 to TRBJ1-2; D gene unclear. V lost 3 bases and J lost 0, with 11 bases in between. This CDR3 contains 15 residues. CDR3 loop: CASSFEGRANYGYTF. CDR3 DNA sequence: TGTGCCAGCAGTTTCGAGGGTAGAGCTAACTATGGCTACACCTTC.

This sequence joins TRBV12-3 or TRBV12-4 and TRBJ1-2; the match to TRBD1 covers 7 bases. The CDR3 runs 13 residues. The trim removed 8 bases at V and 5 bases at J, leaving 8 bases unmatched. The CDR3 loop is CASGETGLYGYTF. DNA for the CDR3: TGTGCCAGCGGTGAGACAGGGCTTTATGGCTACACCTTC.

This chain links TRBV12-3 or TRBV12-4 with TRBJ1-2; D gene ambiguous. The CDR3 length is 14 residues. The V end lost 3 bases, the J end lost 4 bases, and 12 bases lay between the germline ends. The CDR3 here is CASSFIHNRYGYTF. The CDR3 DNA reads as TGTGCCAGCAGTTTCATACACAACCGCTATGGCTACACCTTC.

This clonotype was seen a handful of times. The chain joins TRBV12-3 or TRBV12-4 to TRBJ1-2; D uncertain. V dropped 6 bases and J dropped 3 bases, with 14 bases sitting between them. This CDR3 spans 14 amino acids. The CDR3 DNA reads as TGTGCCAGCAGCCGTTCAGGAGAACACTATGGCTACACCTTC. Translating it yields CASSRSGEHYGYTF.

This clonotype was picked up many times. In DNA form, the CDR3 reads TGTGCCAGCAGTCAACCAGGGTTGAGGTATGGCTACACCTTC. Amino acids: CASSQPGLRYGYTF. The chain carries TRBV12-3 or TRBV12-4 and TRBJ1-2; maybe TRBD1 (5 bases). Between the trimmed V and J ends, which lost 5 bases and 5 bases, there was a span of 15 bases. The CDR3 sequence is 14 residues long.

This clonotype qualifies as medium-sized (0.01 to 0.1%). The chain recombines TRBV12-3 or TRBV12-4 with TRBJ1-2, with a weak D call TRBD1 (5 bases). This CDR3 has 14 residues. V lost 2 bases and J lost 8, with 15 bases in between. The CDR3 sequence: CASSLSQGQLGYTF. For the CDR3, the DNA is TGTGCCAGCAGTTTATCGCAAGGACAACTAGGCTACACCTTC.

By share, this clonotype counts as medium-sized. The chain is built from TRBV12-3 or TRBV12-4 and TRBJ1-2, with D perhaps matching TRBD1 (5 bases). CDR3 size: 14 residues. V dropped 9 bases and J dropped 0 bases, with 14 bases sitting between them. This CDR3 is CASTLGTSNYGYTF. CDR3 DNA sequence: TGTGCCAGTACTTTAGGGACCTCTAACTATGGCTACACCTTC.

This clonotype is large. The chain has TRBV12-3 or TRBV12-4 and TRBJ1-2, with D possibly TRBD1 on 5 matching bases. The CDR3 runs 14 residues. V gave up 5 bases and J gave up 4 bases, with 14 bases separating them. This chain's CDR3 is CASSRRDLLYGYTF. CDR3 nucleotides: TGTGCCAGCAGTCGCCGGGACTTACTCTATGGCTACACCTTC.

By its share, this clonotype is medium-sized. The CDR3 spells CASSFDGSDYGYTF. The CDR3 DNA reads as TGTGCCAGCAGTTTCGACGGGTCAGACTATGGCTACACCTTC. V gene TRBV12-3 or TRBV12-4 combines with J gene TRBJ1-2, with no clear D. The CDR3 sequence is 14 residues long. V gave up 3 bases and J gave up 3 bases, with 11 bases separating them.

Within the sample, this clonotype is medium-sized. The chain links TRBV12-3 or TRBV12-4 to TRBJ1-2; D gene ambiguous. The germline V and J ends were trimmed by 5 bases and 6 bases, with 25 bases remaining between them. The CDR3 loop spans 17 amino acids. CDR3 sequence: CASSPDQWAGPTNGYTF. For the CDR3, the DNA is TGTGCCAGCAGTCCGGATCAGTGGGCAGGACCTACGAATGGCTACACCTTC.

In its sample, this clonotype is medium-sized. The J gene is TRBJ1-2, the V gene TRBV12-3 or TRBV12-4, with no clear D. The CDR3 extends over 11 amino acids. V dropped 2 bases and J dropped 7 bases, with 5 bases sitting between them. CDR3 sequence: CASSLSLGYTF. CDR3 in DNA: TGTGCCAGCAGTTTAAGTCTTGGCTACACCTTC.